What follows are 13 T cell receptor beta chains derived from one specimen sequenced in a study of blood T cells in healthy people across ages. Alongside a J-beta primer mix, a sample-barcoded 5' primer served in a second PCR lasting about 6 to 11 cycles. TCRdb redid the calling of the 5' RACE reads with MiXCR, one entry per CDR3 protein. The sample includes approximately 1.5 million distinct CDR3 sequences, roughly a third of them seen just once. The material sequenced was blood. The receptors derive from a woman in her 30s in good health.

This clonotype was seen a handful of times. This chain connects TRBV4-2 to TRBJ1-2; maybe TRBD1 (6 bases). V was trimmed by 0 bases and J by 0 bases, leaving 23 bases between them. This CDR3 is built from 20 residues. CDR1 LGHNA and CDR2 YNFKEQ come from the germline V gene. For the CDR3, the DNA is TGTGCCAGCAGCCAAGATCTAAGTTTTGGGACACCATATTCTAACTATGGCTACACCTTC. Translating it yields CASSQDLSFGTPYSNYGYTF.

The chain links TRBV2 to TRBJ2-1; D remains ambiguous. CDR3 length: 13 residues. The germline V and J ends were trimmed by 3 bases and 6 bases, with 9 bases remaining between them. Per the germline V gene, CDR1 is SNHLY and CDR2 is FYNNEI. CDR3 sequence (DNA): TGTGCCAGCAGTGACCTTCGTGGCAATGAGCAGTTCTTC. Translation: CASSDLRGNEQFF. The variable domain in full, completed from reference TRBV2 and TRBJ2-1, reads EPEVTQTPSHQVTQMGQEVILRCVPISNHLYFYWYRQILGQKVEFLVSFYNNEISEKSEIFDDQFSVERPDGSNFTLKIRSTKLEDSAMYFCASSDLRGNEQFFGPGTRLTVL.

This clonotype was counted between two and nine times. This chain links TRBV20-1 with TRBJ2-3; D is unresolved. Trimming left V 5 bases short and J 2 bases short, with 17 bases between. Germline V lookup: CDR1 DFQATT, CDR2 SNEGSKA (reference sequence). The CDR3 is made up of 15 amino acids. The CDR3 protein is CSAPPFQLSTDTQYF. The CDR3 DNA sequence: TGCAGTGCTCCTCCTTTCCAGCTTTCCACAGATACGCAGTATTTT.

This clonotype was found a few times. This chain joins TRBV7-9 and TRBJ1-2, with D uncertain. V lost 3 bases, J lost 8 bases, and 28 bases lay in between. The CDR3 runs 18 residues. CDR1 is SEHNR and CDR2 is FQNEAQ in the germline V gene (reference sequence). CDR3 nucleotide sequence: TGTGCCAGCAGCTTTAGTATCCGGATCGACGCGGAAGACGGCGGCTACACCTTC. This gives the protein CASSFSIRIDAEDGGYTF. Using reference TRBV7-9 and TRBJ1-2 for the parts outside the CDR3, the full variable domain is DTGVSQNPRHKITKRGQNVTFRCDPISEHNRLYWYRQTLGQGPEFLTYFQNEAQLEKSRLLSDRFSAERPKGSFSTLEIQRTEQGDSAMYLCASSFSIRIDAEDGGYTFGSGTRLTVV.

Points on this clonotype: The junction does not match germline at one end; this may be a read error. The J gene is TRBJ1-5, the V gene TRBV6-1; 8 bases fit TRBD1. This CDR3 contains 15 residues. Per the germline V gene, CDR1 is MNHNS and CDR2 is SASEGT. The chain's CDR3 is CVSRDRLYSNQPQHF. The CDR3 coding sequence is TGTGTCAGCAGGGACAGGCTTTATAGCAATCAGCCCCAGCATTTT.

The rearrangement joins TRBV5-1 to TRBJ2-7, with 10 bases identical to TRBD1. Germline V lookup: CDR1 SGHRS, CDR2 YFSETQ. Losses at the gene ends were 0 bases for V and 1 base for J; bases not matched to a gene: 10. The length of the CDR3 is 18 residues. CDR3 amino acids: CASSLAPVTGGSSYEQYF. The CDR3 nucleotides read TGCGCCAGCAGCTTGGCGCCTGTGACAGGGGGCTCGTCCTACGAGCAGTACTTC.

This chain joins TRBV7-3 and TRBJ2-1, with a weak D call TRBD2 (7 bases). The CDR3 runs to 16 residues. V was cut by 1 base and J by 0 bases, with 10 bases left in between. Germline CDR1 and CDR2: SGHTA and FQGTGA. CDR3 nucleotide sequence: TGTGCCAGCAGCTTAATGAGGGGGGGCTCCTACAATGAGCAGTTCTTC. This gives the protein CASSLMRGGSYNEQFF.

V gene TRBV20-1 combines with J gene TRBJ1-2, with D possibly matching TRBD1 (6 bases). Per the germline V gene, CDR1 is DFQATT and CDR2 is SNEGSKA (reference sequence). Deletions cut 0 bases from V and 0 bases from J, with 14 bases between. This CDR3 region has 16 residues. CDR3: CSARDTTGHSNYGYTF. The CDR3 region has the DNA TGCAGTGCTAGAGACACCACGGGACACTCTAACTATGGCTACACCTTC.

The rearrangement links TRBV4-2 to TRBJ1-1; no definite D call. The CDR3 is 15 residues long. Trimming left V 5 bases short and J 0 bases short, with 13 bases between. Germline loops: CDR1 LGHNA, CDR2 YNFKEQ. The chain's CDR3 is CASSARRILNTEAFF. CDR3 DNA: TGTGCCAGCAGCGCCCGACGGATTTTGAACACTGAAGCTTTCTTT.

This clonotype was seen a handful of times. The chain couples TRBV28 to TRBJ2-5; possibly TRBD2 for D (5 bases). CDR1 is MDHEN and CDR2 is SYDVKM in the germline V gene. This CDR3 has 10 amino acids. The CDR3 bases are TGTGCGACTAACCAAGAGACCCAGTACTTC. This sequence encodes CATNQETQYF.

This chain uses TRBV19 with TRBJ2-7, with 7 bases identical to TRBD1. The J segment lost 3 bases and the V segment lost 5 bases, leaving 10 bases of the junction unmatched. This CDR3 comprises 15 residues. CDR1 and CDR2 from the germline V gene are LNHDA and SQIVND (reference sequence). The CDR3 protein is CASSLGQSSFYEQYF. CDR3 DNA sequence: TGTGCCAGTAGTTTGGGACAGTCTTCCTTCTACGAGCAGTACTTC.

This chain joins TRBV20-1 and TRBJ1-5; TRBD1 aligns across 7 bases. CDR3 length: 15 residues. Germline values: CDR1 DFQATT, CDR2 SNEGSKA (reference sequence). V lost 5 bases to trimming and J lost 5 bases; unmatched junction nucleotides: 12. CDR3 bases: TGCAGTGCTGAGGGGTACAGGGGAGGCCATCAGCCCCAGCATTTT. Protein product: CSAEGYRGGHQPQHF.

This clonotype was seen only a few times. The rearrangement links TRBV9 to TRBJ2-3; TRBD2 aligns across 8 bases. CDR3 length equals 17 residues. V was clipped by 0 bases and J by 2 bases; unmatched bases: 8. Germline CDR1 reads SGDLS; CDR2 reads YYNGEE. The CDR3 nucleotides are TGTGCCAGCAGCGTAGGAGGGCGGGGGGCCGCCACAGATACGCAGTATTTT. Translated, it gives CASSVGGRGAATDTQYF.